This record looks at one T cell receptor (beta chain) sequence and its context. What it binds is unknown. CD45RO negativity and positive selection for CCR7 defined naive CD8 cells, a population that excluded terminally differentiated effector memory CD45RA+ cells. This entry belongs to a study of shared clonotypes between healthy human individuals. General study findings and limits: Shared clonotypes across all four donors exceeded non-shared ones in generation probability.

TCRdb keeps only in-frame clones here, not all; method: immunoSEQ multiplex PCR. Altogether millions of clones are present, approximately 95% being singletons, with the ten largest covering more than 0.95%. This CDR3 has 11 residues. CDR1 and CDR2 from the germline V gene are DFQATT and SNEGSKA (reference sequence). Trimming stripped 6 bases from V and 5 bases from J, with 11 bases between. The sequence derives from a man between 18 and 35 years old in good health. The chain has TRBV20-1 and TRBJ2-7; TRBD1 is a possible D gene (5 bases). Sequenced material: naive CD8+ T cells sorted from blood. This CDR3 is CSALLRDEQYF. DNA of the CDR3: TGCAGTGCCCTTCTCAGGGACGAGCAGTACTTC.